The 3 T cell receptor beta chains given below trace back to one sample, sequenced in a study of cytomegalovirus exposure and HLA in healthy donors. PCR was performed using 60 Vbeta and 13 Jbeta primers. Sequencing used immunoSEQ multiplex PCR; TCRdb keeps in-frame clones, though not all of them. Recorded for this sample: about 160,000 clones. The source material was PBMCs. All receptors come from a woman between 55 and 75 years old in good health and CMV-seronegative.

This chain connects TRBV7-8 to TRBJ1-4, with D maybe TRBD1 (6 bases). This CDR3 is 16 amino acids long. Trimming took 4 bases from V and 3 from J, leaving 15 bases between them. Germline values: CDR1 SGHVS, CDR2 FQNEAQ. In nucleotides, the CDR3 is TGTGCCAGCAGCTCCGGGACAAGCCGCGCTAATGAAAAACTGTTTTTT. Amino acids: CASSSGTSRANEKLFF.

The V call is TRBV7-9, the J call TRBJ1-5; 8 bases align to TRBD1. V shed 5 bases, J shed 2 bases, and the junction held 5 bases outside the gene matches. This CDR3 has 15 amino acids. Germline CDR1 SEHNR, CDR2 FQNEAQ (reference sequence). The chain's CDR3 is CASSAGQGGNQPQHF. The CDR3 DNA sequence: TGTGCCAGCAGCGCCGGACAGGGAGGCAATCAGCCCCAGCATTTT.

J is TRBJ2-3 and V is TRBV7-3, with a possible D match to TRBD1 (5 bases). V dropped 5 bases and J dropped 11 bases, with 17 bases sitting between them. Germline values: CDR1 SGHTA, CDR2 FQGTGA. The CDR3 runs to 13 residues. The CDR3 DNA sequence: TGTGCCAGCAGCCCTCAAGGGGCCTCGTTGCAGTATTTT. It translates to CASSPQGASLQYF.